The entry below describes one T cell receptor beta chain. Its specificity is not known. CDR3 size: 15 residues. V lost 5 bases to trimming and J lost 5 bases; unmatched junction nucleotides: 11. CDR1 and CDR2 from the germline V gene are MNHNS and SASEGT. The cell input for sorted libraries was 1 million, and those cells were CD4+ or CD8+ T cells. These data are taken from a study of neurological immune-mediated disorders. The cDNA was generated by 5'RACE with 10-nucleotide random UMIs. TCRdb re-analysed the 5' RACE reads in MiXCR, keeping a single row per CDR3 protein. The repertoire holds approximately 30,000 distinct CDR3 sequences, roughly a quarter seen once, with roughly 29% in the top ten. Study-level results: Among expanded clones, no CDR3 amino acid sequences were shared across subjects, a pattern suggesting private repertoires in all groups.

V and J are TRBV6-1 and TRBJ1-1; 7 bases line up with TRBD1. The clonotype originates from a man over 45 with HTLV-1-associated myelopathy (HAM/TSP). The source material was CD4+ T cells from blood. In DNA form, the CDR3 reads TGTGCCAGCAGTCCGACAACAGGGGTCGGGACTGAAGCTTTCTTT. Translating it yields CASSPTTGVGTEAFF.